The 2 T cell receptor beta chains presented below share a single source sample, sequenced in a study of cytomegalovirus exposure and HLA in healthy donors. The PCR was carried out with 60 Vbeta primers and 13 Jbeta primers. Method: immunoSEQ multiplex PCR; TCRdb's copy keeps in-frame clones and lacks some. The sample lists some 140,000 clones, 75% to 90% seen once, with 6.7% in the top ten. The source material was PBMCs. The source of these receptors is a woman under 40 in good health and CMV-seropositive.

The V call is TRBV2, the J call TRBJ1-4; TRBD1 is a possible D gene (6 bases). The germline CDR1 and CDR2 sequences are SNHLY and FYNNEI. V was cut by 8 bases and J by 4 bases, with 14 bases left in between. The CDR3 is made up of 14 amino acids. As DNA, the CDR3 is TGTGCCAGCGGGAGTGACAGGCTTAATGAAAAACTGTTTTTT. Its protein product is CASGSDRLNEKLFF.

Details on this clone: Other DNA sequences of this sample code for an identical CDR3. This chain joins TRBV28 and TRBJ1-1, with D perhaps TRBD1 (5 bases). In germline, CDR1 is MDHEN, CDR2 SYDVKM. V was cut by 9 bases and J by 1 base, with 6 bases left in between. The CDR3 length is 11 residues. CDR3 residues: CASTGNTEAFF. Here the CDR3 DNA reads TGTGCCAGTACAGGGAACACTGAAGCTTTCTTT. Variable domain in full (rest from reference TRBV28 and TRBJ1-1): DVKVTQSSRYLVKRTGEKVFLECVQDMDHENMFWYRQDPGLGLRLIYFSYDVKMKEKGDIPEGYSVSREKKERFSLILESASTNQTSMYLCASTGNTEAFFGQGTRLTVV.